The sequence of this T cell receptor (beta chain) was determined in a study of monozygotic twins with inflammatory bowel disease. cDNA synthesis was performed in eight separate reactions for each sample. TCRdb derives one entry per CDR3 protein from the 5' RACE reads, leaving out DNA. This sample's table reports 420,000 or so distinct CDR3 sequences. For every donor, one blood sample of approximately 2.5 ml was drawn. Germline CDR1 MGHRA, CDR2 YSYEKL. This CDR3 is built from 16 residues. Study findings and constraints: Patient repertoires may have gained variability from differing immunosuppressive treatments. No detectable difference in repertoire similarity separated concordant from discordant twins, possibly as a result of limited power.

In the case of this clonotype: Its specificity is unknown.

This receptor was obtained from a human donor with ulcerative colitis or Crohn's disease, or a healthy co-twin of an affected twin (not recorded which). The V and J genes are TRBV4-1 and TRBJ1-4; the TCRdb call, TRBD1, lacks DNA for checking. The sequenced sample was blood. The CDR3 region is CASSHSGKLHNEKLFF.